This T cell receptor (beta chain) was identified during a study of T cell responses to AZD1222 COVID-19 vaccine. Findings and caveats of the study: Samples come after the peak T cell response, not at day 14. Donors skewed white British and female; clonal diversity was possibly underestimated. Targets within unmutated variant regions were reportedly found for nearly half of spike-specific TCRs. Just a handful of AZD1222 recipients tested seropositive at baseline.

Turning to this clone: What it recognizes is unknown.

Trimming removed 2 bases from V and 2 bases from J, with 4 bases in between. CDR1 and CDR2 from the germline V gene are SGHAT and FQNNGV. The CDR3 runs to 12 residues. Measured with immunoSEQ multiplex PCR; TCRdb has only the in-frame clones, and not every one. The data hold approximately 150,000 clones, with roughly nine tenths observed a single time. The source is an adult in good health. The sequenced sample was peripheral blood, obtained on day 0 of AZD1222 vaccination. The chain has TRBV11-2 and TRBJ2-7; D call uncertain. The CDR3 bases are TGTGCCAGCAGCTTATCTCCCTACGAGCAGTACTTC. Its translation is CASSLSPYEQYF. Supplemented by reference TRBV11-2 and TRBJ2-7, the full variable domain reads EAGVAQSPRYKIIEKRQSVAFWCNPISGHATLYWYQQILGQGPKLLIQFQNNGVVDDSQLPKDRFSAERLKGVDSTLKIQPAKLEDSAVYLCASSLSPYEQYFGPGTRLTVT.